These 27 T cell receptor beta chains were sequenced from one sample in a study of blood T cell repertoires in COVID-19. Only in-frame clones appear in the TCRdb table, and some are missing; sequencing was by immunoSEQ multiplex PCR. The table records roughly 130,000 clones, about 76% of them present only once. Sequenced material: peripheral blood. The receptor set was obtained from an elderly man with acute or convalescent COVID-19.

This chain connects TRBV5-1 to TRBJ2-6, with a possible D match to TRBD2 (5 bases). Trimming removed 4 bases from V and 0 bases from J, with 17 bases in between. The germline V gene has CDR1 SGHRS and CDR2 YFSETQ. This CDR3 contains 18 residues. The CDR3 DNA follows: TGCGCCAGCAGCACGCGGCCAGCAGCGGTCTCTGGGGCCAACGTCCTGACTTTC. Translation: CASSTRPAAVSGANVLTF.

V usage is TRBV10-3 and J usage is TRBJ2-1, with a tentative D call TRBD1 (7 bases). CDR3 length: 16 amino acids. Between the trimmed V and J ends, which lost 3 bases and 2 bases, there was a span of 14 bases. Looked up from germline, CDR1 is ENHRY and CDR2 is SYGVKD. In DNA, the CDR3 is TGTGCCATCAGTGACTCAGGGGGGAAAACCTACAATGAGCAGTTCTTC. It is translated as CAISDSGGKTYNEQFF.

The CDR3 coding sequence is TGTGCCTGGAGTGTGGGCGTACAAGAGACCCAGTACTTC. Amino acids: CAWSVGVQETQYF. This chain connects TRBV30 to TRBJ2-5; D remains unclear. This CDR3 has 13 residues. Between the trimmed V and J ends, which lost 0 bases and 2 bases, there was a span of 7 bases. CDR1 GTSNPN and CDR2 SVGIG come from the germline V gene (reference sequence).

The rearrangement uses TRBV6-2 or TRBV6-3 and TRBJ1-1; D is possibly TRBD1 (6 bases). V was shortened by 2 bases and J by 6 bases, with 16 bases between the two germline ends. Germline-derived CDR1 and CDR2 are MNHEY and SVGEGT. The CDR3 consists of 15 residues. CDR3 sequence reads: CASSYAFGGGSEAFF. The CDR3 DNA is TGTGCCAGCAGTTACGCTTTTGGGGGCGGCTCTGAAGCTTTCTTT.

The CDR3 DNA follows: TGTGCCAGCAGTTTACGACAGGGGGATTCACCCCTCCACTTT. Translated: CASSLRQGDSPLHF. This chain links TRBV28 with TRBJ1-6; 9 nucleotides match TRBD1. The CDR3 runs to 14 residues. Germline V lookup: CDR1 MDHEN, CDR2 SYDVKM. The junction had 1 base not matched to a gene; V was cut back by 2 bases and J by 8 bases.

The chain combines TRBV7-9 with TRBJ2-5, with 16 positions matching TRBD2. Germline V gene data show CDR1 as SEHNR and CDR2 as FQNEAQ (reference sequence). Germline trimming cut 4 bases from V and 2 bases from J; bases unmatched to any gene: 1. The CDR3 is 16 amino acids. The CDR3 reads CASSWGLAGGQETQYF. CDR3 bases: TGTGCCAGCAGCTGGGGACTAGCGGGGGGGCAAGAGACCCAGTACTTC. Together with reference TRBV7-9 and TRBJ2-5, the CDR3 gives the full variable domain: DTGVSQNPRHKITKRGQNVTFRCDPISEHNRLYWYRQTLGQGPEFLTYFQNEAQLEKSRLLSDRFSAERPKGSFSTLEIQRTEQGDSAMYLCASSWGLAGGQETQYFGPGTRLLVL.

This clone occurred once. The chain uses TRBV6-6 and TRBJ2-2, with 7 bases identical to TRBD2. V was clipped by 4 bases and J by 5 bases; unmatched bases: 1. Germline V lookup: CDR1 MNHNY, CDR2 SVGAGI (reference sequence). The CDR3 totals 13 residues. This chain's CDR3 is CASSSGGTGELFF. Written as DNA, the CDR3 is TGTGCCAGCAGTTCGGGGGGTACCGGGGAGCTGTTTTTT.

The chain combines TRBV6-7 with TRBJ1-2; D remains unclear. TRBV6-7 is an ORF for which the function is uncertain. The CDR3 is 8 residues long. Between the trimmed V and J ends, which lost 11 bases and 10 bases, there was a span of 8 bases. The CDR3 coding sequence is TGTGCCCTCGGGGACTACACCTTC. Its protein product is CALGDYTF.

This chain joins TRBV30 and TRBJ1-6; D gene ambiguous. The CDR3 extends over 11 amino acids. V lost 4 bases and J lost 8, with 6 bases in between. Germline V gives CDR1 GTSNPN, CDR2 SVGIG (reference sequence). The CDR3: CAWMRDSPLHF. For the CDR3, the DNA is TGTGCCTGGATGAGAGATTCACCCCTCCACTTT.

V gene TRBV30 combines with J gene TRBJ1-5, with no clear D. The V end was cut by 0 bases, the J end by 0 bases, with 3 bases between. In germline, CDR1 is GTSNPN, CDR2 SVGIG (reference sequence). The CDR3 loop spans 13 amino acids. CDR3 sequence reads: CAWSVSSNQPQHF. The CDR3 coding sequence is TGTGCCTGGAGTGTCTCTAGCAATCAGCCCCAGCATTTT. Variable domain in full (rest from reference TRBV30 and TRBJ1-5): SQTIHQWPATLVQPVGSPLSLECTVEGTSNPNLYWYRQAAGRGLQLLFYSVGIGQISSEVPQNLSASRPQDRQFILSSKKLLLSDSGFYLCAWSVSSNQPQHFGDGTRLSIL.

V usage is TRBV3-1 (or the pseudogene TRBV3-2) and J usage is TRBJ1-1, with D possibly being TRBD1 (5 bases). Germline V gene data show CDR1 as LGHDT and CDR2 as YNNKEL (reference sequence). Trimming left V 0 bases short and J 6 bases short, with 11 bases between. The CDR3 has 14 amino acids. The CDR3 DNA reads TGTGCCAGCAGCCAAGAATCGGGGGTTTCTGAAGCTTTCTTT. It encodes CASSQESGVSEAFF.

This clone was seen a handful of times. The CDR3 region is CASSPGGGQETQYF. As DNA, the CDR3 is TGCGCCAGCAGCCCCGGGGGGGGGCAAGAGACCCAGTACTTC. The chain is built from TRBV4-3 and TRBJ2-5; 8 bases match TRBD2. The germline CDR1 and CDR2 sequences are LGHNA and YSLEER. Trimming at V came to 4 bases and at J to 2 bases, leaving 3 bases not matched to a gene. The CDR3 is 14 residues long.

J is TRBJ2-7 and V is TRBV5-1; a weak D match, TRBD2 (6 bases). CDR1 is SGHRS and CDR2 is YFSETQ in the germline V gene. The CDR3 spans 11 residues. V lost 4 bases and J 10 bases, leaving 12 bases between the germline ends. Here the CDR3 reads CASSLEGPQYF. CDR3 DNA: TGCGCCAGCAGCCTGGAGGGGCCTCAGTACTTC. Full variable domain (outside the CDR3, taken from reference TRBV5-1 and TRBJ2-7): KAGVTQTPRYLIKTRGQQVTLSCSPISGHRSVSWYQQTPGQGLQFLFEYFSETQRNKGNFPGRFSGRQFSNSRSEMNVSTLELGDSALYLCASSLEGPQYFGPGTRLTVT.

In this sample, this clone turned up a few times. The J gene is TRBJ2-2, the V gene TRBV9, with a possible D match to TRBD1 (7 bases). The CDR3 loop spans 16 amino acids. Germline assignment: CDR1 SGDLS and CDR2 YYNGEE. Trimming took 1 base from V and 0 from J, leaving 10 bases between them. The CDR3 DNA sequence: TGTGCCAGCAGCGTATCAGGGGGGACGAACACCGGGGAGCTGTTTTTT. This sequence encodes CASSVSGGTNTGELFF.

The sample holds many counts of this clone. The V gene is TRBV4-3, the J gene TRBJ2-2, with TRBD2 as a possible D gene (5 bases). Per the germline V gene, CDR1 is LGHNA and CDR2 is YSLEER. The CDR3 consists of 15 residues. V lost 2 bases and J lost 7, with 14 bases in between. The CDR3 reads CASSQISGSGGELFF. Written as DNA, the CDR3 is TGCGCCAGCAGCCAAATATCGGGGTCTGGCGGGGAGCTGTTTTTT.

J is TRBJ1-3 and V is TRBV9; possible D gene TRBD1, 6 bases. V was trimmed by 3 bases and J by 4 bases, leaving 14 bases between them. The germline V gene has CDR1 SGDLS and CDR2 YYNGEE. The length of the CDR3 is 15 residues. This CDR3 is CASSADRSVGNTIYF. The CDR3 DNA reads TGTGCCAGCAGCGCCGACAGGTCGGTGGGAAACACCATATATTTT.

The genes are TRBV28 and TRBJ1-5; the D is unclear. Germline loops: CDR1 MDHEN, CDR2 SYDVKM. The CDR3 totals 15 residues. The V end was cut by 6 bases, the J end by 5 bases, with 17 bases between. In DNA, the CDR3 is TGTGCCAGCAGCTTACTTGTGGGCGTGGATCAGCCCCAGCATTTT. This translates into CASSLLVGVDQPQHF.

This chain joins TRBV18 and TRBJ2-7, with 12 bases fitting TRBD2. CDR1 is KGHSH and CDR2 is LQKENI in the germline V gene. The CDR3 sequence is 15 residues long. V shed 5 bases, J shed 2 bases, and the junction held 4 bases outside the gene matches. The CDR3 loop is CASSAASGGAYEQYF. Here the CDR3 DNA reads TGTGCCAGCTCAGCCGCTAGCGGGGGGGCCTACGAGCAGTACTTC.

A few counts support this clone. The chain carries TRBV5-5 and TRBJ2-5; D is perhaps TRBD1 (6 bases). The V end lost 5 bases, the J end lost 5 bases, and 10 bases lay between the germline ends. Germline CDR1 SGHKS, CDR2 YYEKEE (reference sequence). The CDR3 runs 12 residues. The CDR3 bases are TGTGCCAGCAGATTCAGGGGTGAGACCCAGTACTTC. Protein sequence: CASRFRGETQYF.

The V and J genes are TRBV6-2 or TRBV6-3 and TRBJ2-3, with 15 bases lining up with TRBD2. Germline V gene lookup returns CDR1 MNHEY and CDR2 SVGEGT. The CDR3 covers 21 residues. V lost 0 bases, J lost 2 bases, and 12 bases stayed unmatched. The DNA for the CDR3 is TGTGCCAGCAGTTACTCCCAACCAGGACTAGCGGGGGGGATTGTCACAGATACGCAGTATTTT. Protein sequence: CASSYSQPGLAGGIVTDTQYF.

The CDR3 protein is CSTEHTVHPGYGYTF. CDR3 nucleotides: TGCAGCACTGAACATACGGTGCATCCGGGCTATGGCTACACCTTC. This sequence joins TRBV29-1 and TRBJ1-2, with D unresolved. CDR3 length: 15 residues. V gave up 8 bases and J gave up 4 bases, with 23 bases separating them. Germline V lookup: CDR1 SQVTM, CDR2 ANQGSEA.

CDR3 in amino acids: CASSRGTGGETEAFF. CDR3 nucleotide sequence: TGCGCCAGCAGTAGAGGGACAGGGGGCGAGACTGAAGCTTTCTTT. The chain recombines TRBV4-3 with TRBJ1-1; 12 nucleotides line up with TRBD1. In germline, CDR1 is LGHNA, CDR2 YSLEER. The V segment lost 6 bases and the J segment 5 bases; nucleotides outside the gene matches: 7. The CDR3 contains 15 residues.

The rearrangement links TRBV27 to TRBJ1-1, with 7 positions matching TRBD1. There are 15 residues in the CDR3. Trimming cost V 5 bases and J 2 bases; bases outside gene matches: 8. From germline, CDR1 is MNHEY and CDR2 SMNVEV (reference sequence). The CDR3 here is CASSAWGQKNTEAFF. The DNA of the CDR3 is TGTGCCAGCAGTGCTTGGGGACAGAAAAACACTGAAGCTTTCTTT.

This chain connects TRBV5-4 to TRBJ2-5, with 7 bases identical to TRBD1. This CDR3 region has 13 residues. Trimming took 2 bases from V and 3 from J; bases not matched to a gene: 1. Germline V gene data show CDR1 as SGHNT and CDR2 as YYREEE (reference sequence). Here the CDR3 DNA reads TGTGCCAGCAGCTTCGACAGGGAAGAGACCCAGTACTTC. It specifies CASSFDREETQYF.

The chain joins TRBV28 to TRBJ2-5; TRBD1 matches at 8 bases. CDR3 length: 16 residues. The ends lost 2 bases at V and 9 bases at J; junction bases unmatched: 14. Germline CDR1 MDHEN, CDR2 SYDVKM. The CDR3: CASSLKGDRGRRAQYF. CDR3 nucleotide sequence: TGTGCCAGCAGTTTAAAAGGCGACAGGGGAAGGAGGGCCCAGTACTTC.

This chain links TRBV6-4 with TRBJ2-2, with D perhaps matching TRBD1 (5 bases). This CDR3 is built from 13 residues. Between the trimmed V and J ends, which lost 5 bases and 6 bases, there was a span of 10 bases. In germline, CDR1 is MRHNA, CDR2 SNTAGT. The CDR3 loop reads CASSPDSSGELFF. The DNA of the CDR3 is TGTGCCAGCAGTCCAGACAGTTCCGGGGAGCTGTTTTTT.

The chain is built from TRBV4-1 and TRBJ1-2; no clear D. The V end was cut by 0 bases, the J end by 5 bases, with 7 bases between. The CDR3 sequence is 13 residues long. The V gene's germline CDR1 is MGHRA and CDR2 YSYEKL. CDR3 loop: CASSQEGRYGYTF. As DNA, the CDR3 is TGCGCCAGCAGCCAAGAGGGGAGGTATGGCTACACCTTC.